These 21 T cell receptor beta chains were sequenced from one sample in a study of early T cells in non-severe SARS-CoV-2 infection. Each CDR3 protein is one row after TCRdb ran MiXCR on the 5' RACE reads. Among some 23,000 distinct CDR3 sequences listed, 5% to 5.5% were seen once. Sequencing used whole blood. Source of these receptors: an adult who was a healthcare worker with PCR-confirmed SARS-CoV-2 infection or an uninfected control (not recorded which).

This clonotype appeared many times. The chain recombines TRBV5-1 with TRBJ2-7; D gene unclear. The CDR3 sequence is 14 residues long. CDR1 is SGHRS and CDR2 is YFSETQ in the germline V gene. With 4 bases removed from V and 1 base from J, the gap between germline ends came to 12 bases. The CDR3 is CASSPGGSSYEQYF. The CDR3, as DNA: TGCGCCAGCAGCCCCGGCGGCAGTTCCTACGAGCAGTACTTC.

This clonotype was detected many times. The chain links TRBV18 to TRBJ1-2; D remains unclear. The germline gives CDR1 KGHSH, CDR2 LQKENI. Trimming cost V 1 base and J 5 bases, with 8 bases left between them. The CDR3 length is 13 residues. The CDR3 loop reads CASSPQAQYGYTF. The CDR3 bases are TGTGCCAGCTCACCACAGGCGCAGTATGGCTACACCTTC.

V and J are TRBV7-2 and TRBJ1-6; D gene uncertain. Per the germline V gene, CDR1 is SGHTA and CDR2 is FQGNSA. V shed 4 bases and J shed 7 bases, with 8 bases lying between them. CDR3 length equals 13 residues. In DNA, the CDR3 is TGTGCCAGCAGCTCCATCATCAATTCACCCCTCCACTTT. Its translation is CASSSIINSPLHF.

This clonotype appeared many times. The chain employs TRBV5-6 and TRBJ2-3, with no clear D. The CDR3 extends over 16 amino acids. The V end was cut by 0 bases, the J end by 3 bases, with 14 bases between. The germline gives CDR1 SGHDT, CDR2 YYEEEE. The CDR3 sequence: CASSLEGFLRTDTQYF. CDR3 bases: TGTGCCAGCAGCTTGGAGGGTTTTCTACGGACAGATACGCAGTATTTT. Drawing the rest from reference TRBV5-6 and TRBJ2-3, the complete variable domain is DAGVTQSPTHLIKTRGQQVTLRCSPKSGHDTVSWYQQALGQGPQFIFQYYEEEERQRGNFPDRFSGHQFPNYSSELNVNALLLGDSALYLCASSLEGFLRTDTQYFGPGTRLTVL.

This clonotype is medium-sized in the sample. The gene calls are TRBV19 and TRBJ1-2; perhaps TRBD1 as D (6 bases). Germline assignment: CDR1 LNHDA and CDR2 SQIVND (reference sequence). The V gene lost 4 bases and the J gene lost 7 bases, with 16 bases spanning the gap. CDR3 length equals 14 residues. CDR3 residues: CASSTGQLQVGYTF. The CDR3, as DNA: TGTGCCAGTAGTACCGGACAGCTACAGGTTGGCTACACCTTC.

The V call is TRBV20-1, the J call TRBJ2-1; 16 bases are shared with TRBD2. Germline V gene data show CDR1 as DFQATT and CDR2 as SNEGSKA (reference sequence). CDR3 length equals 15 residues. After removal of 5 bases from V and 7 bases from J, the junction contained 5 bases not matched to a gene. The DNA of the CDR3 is TGCAGTGCTGGGACTAGCGGGAGGGTGGCGAATGAGCAGTTCTTC. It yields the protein CSAGTSGRVANEQFF.

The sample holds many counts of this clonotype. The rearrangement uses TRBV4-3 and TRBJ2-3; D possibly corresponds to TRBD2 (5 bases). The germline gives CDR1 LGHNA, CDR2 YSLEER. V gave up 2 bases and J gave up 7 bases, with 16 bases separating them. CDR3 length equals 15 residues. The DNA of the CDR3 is TGCGCCAGCAGCCAAAGCCTTGGCGCGGGTAATACGCAGTATTTT. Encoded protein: CASSQSLGAGNTQYF.

CDR3 in amino acids: CASSLASGGTEAFF. CDR3 in DNA: TGTGCCAGCAGCTTAGCTTCAGGGGGCACTGAAGCTTTCTTT. The chain recombines TRBV7-2 with TRBJ1-1; 7 bases align to TRBD1. CDR1 and CDR2 (germline): SGHTA, FQGNSA. The CDR3 runs to 14 residues. V lost 0 bases, J lost 4 bases, and 2 bases stayed unmatched.

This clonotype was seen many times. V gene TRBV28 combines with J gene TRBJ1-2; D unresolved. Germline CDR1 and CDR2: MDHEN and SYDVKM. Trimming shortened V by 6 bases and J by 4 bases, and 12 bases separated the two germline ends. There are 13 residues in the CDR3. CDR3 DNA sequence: TGTGCCAGCAGGTCCGGGCTTCTCTATGGCTACACCTTC. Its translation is CASRSGLLYGYTF.

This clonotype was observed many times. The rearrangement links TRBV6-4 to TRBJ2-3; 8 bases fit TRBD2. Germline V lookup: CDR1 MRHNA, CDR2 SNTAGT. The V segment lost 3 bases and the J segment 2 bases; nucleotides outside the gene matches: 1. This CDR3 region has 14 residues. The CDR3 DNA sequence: TGTGCCAGCAGTGAAGCGGGAGCCACAGATACGCAGTATTTT. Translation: CASSEAGATDTQYF.

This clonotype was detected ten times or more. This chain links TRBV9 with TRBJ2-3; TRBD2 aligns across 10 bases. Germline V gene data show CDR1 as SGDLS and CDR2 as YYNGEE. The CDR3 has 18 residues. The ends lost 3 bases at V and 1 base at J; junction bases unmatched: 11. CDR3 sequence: CASSGVASGRGGTDTQYF. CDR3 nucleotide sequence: TGTGCCAGCAGCGGGGTGGCTAGCGGGAGAGGAGGCACAGATACGCAGTATTTT.

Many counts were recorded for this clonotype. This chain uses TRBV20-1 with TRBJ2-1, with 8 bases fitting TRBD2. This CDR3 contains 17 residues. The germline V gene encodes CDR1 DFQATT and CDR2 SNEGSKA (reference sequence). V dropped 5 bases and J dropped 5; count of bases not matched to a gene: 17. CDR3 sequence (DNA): TGCAGTGCTGGTGCCGCTTCCGGGACTAGACCGAACAATGAGCAGTTCTTC. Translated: CSAGAASGTRPNNEQFF.

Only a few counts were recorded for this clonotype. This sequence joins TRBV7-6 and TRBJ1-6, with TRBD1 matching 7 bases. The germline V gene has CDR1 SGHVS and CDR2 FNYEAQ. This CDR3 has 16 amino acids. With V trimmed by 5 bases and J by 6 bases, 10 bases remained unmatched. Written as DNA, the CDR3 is TGTGCCAGCAGCCAGAATATCGGGACAGTTAATTCACCCCTCCACTTT. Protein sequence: CASSQNIGTVNSPLHF.

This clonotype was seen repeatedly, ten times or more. CDR3 nucleotides: TGCGCCAGCAGCCAAGAGGCAGTAGACAATGAGCAGTTCTTC. Protein product: CASSQEAVDNEQFF. The rearrangement joins TRBV4-1 to TRBJ2-1; D unresolved. Between the trimmed V and J ends, which lost 0 bases and 5 bases, there was a span of 8 bases. Germline V gene sequence: CDR1 MGHRA, CDR2 YSYEKL. This CDR3 contains 14 residues.

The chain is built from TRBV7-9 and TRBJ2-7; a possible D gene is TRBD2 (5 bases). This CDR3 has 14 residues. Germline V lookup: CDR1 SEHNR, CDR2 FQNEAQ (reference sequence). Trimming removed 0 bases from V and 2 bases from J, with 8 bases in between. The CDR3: CASSLAGVTYEQYF. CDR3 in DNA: TGTGCCAGCAGCTTAGCGGGAGTAACCTACGAGCAGTACTTC.

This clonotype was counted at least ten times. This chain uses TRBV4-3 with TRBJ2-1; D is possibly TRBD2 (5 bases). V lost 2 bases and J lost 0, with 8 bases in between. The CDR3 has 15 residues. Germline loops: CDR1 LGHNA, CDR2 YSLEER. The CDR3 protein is CASSQRRSSYNEQFF. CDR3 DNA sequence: TGCGCCAGCAGCCAACGGAGGAGCTCCTACAATGAGCAGTTCTTC.

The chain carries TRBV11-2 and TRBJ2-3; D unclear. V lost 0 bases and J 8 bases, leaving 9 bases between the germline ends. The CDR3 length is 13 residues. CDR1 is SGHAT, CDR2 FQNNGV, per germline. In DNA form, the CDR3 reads TGTGCCAGCAGCTTAGAGGTCCAGAGTACGCAGTATTTT. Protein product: CASSLEVQSTQYF.

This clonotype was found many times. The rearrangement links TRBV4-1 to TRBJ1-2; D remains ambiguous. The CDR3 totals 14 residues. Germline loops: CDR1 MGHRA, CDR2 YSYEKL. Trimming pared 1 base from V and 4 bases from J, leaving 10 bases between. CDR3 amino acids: CASSQVSVGYGYTF. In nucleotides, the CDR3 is TGCGCCAGCAGCCAAGTATCGGTTGGCTATGGCTACACCTTC.

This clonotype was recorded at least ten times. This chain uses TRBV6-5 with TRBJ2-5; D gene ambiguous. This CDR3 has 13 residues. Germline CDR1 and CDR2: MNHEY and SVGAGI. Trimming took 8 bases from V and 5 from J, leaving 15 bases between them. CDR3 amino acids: CASSMAPDETQYF. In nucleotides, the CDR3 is TGTGCCAGCTCCATGGCACCGGACGAGACCCAGTACTTC.

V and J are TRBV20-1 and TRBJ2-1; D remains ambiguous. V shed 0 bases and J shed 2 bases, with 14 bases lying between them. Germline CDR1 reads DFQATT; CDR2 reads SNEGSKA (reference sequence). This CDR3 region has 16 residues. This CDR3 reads CSARDLVGPTYNEQFF. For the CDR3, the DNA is TGCAGTGCTAGAGATCTTGTCGGGCCGACCTACAATGAGCAGTTCTTC.

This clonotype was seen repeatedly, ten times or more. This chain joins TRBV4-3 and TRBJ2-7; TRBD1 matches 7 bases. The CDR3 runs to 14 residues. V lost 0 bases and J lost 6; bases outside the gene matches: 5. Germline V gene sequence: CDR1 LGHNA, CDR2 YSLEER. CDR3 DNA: TGCGCCAGCAGCCAAGATTTCTCAGGGGGCGAGCAGTACGTC. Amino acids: CASSQDFSGGEQYV.